The clone carrying this T cell receptor (beta chain) was detected a few times. This sample was included in a study of blood T cell repertoires in COVID-19. At the level of the study: The analysed material was cDNA or gDNA that came from T cells, B-cell-depleted T cells, or PBMCs.

As processed by the authors: Amplifying reference gene primers gave estimates of nucleated cell counts. TCRdb keeps only in-frame clones here, not all; method: immunoSEQ multiplex PCR. V, J and clone size derive from that table, while D and trimming were established from the DNA sequence. The sample records 300,000 to 400,000 clones, about 90% being singletons. Sequenced input: peripheral blood. This TCR came from a woman in her 70s with COVID-19, enrolled during active disease.

This CDR3 reads CASSVRQTNEKLFF. CDR3 DNA: TGTGCCAGCAGCGTAAGACAGACTAATGAAAAACTGTTTTTT. The chain has TRBV7-9 and TRBJ1-4; TRBD1 is a possible D gene (5 bases). The V gene's germline CDR1 is SEHNR and CDR2 FQNEAQ (reference sequence). Trimming cost V 5 bases and J 2 bases, with 9 bases left between them. The CDR3 totals 14 residues.